The 3 T cell receptor beta chains below were found in one sample sequenced in a study of CD8 T cells in ankylosing spondylitis. The study's findings and limits: A TCR beta motif made of 7 to 9 highly homologous variants seemed typical of ankylosing spondylitis blood.

Their recognized antigens are unknown. TCRdb independently ran MiXCR on the 5' RACE reads; one entry per CDR3 protein. The sample has more than 600,000 distinct CDR3 sequences, roughly 19% seen once. The specimen was blood, either unsorted or a sorted T cell fraction (not recorded which). These receptors all come from a male donor with ankylosing spondylitis.

This chain connects TRBV9 to TRBJ2-1, with D uncertain. From germline, CDR1 is SGDLS and CDR2 YYNGEE. Between the trimmed V and J ends, which lost 0 bases and 10 bases, there was a span of 14 bases. This CDR3 spans 14 amino acids. The CDR3 loop is CASSVETYNVEQFF. CDR3 DNA: TGTGCCAGCAGCGTAGAAACCTATAACGTAGAGCAGTTCTTC.

This clonotype came up a few times. The rearrangement uses TRBV15 and TRBJ2-5; D gene unclear. Looked up from germline, CDR1 is LNHNV and CDR2 is YYDKDF (reference sequence). V was cut by 5 bases and J by 2 bases, with 6 bases left in between. The CDR3 is 12 amino acids. This CDR3 reads CATSRWQETQYF. In DNA form, the CDR3 reads TGTGCCACCAGCCGGTGGCAAGAGACCCAGTACTTC. The whole variable domain, filled in from reference TRBV15 and TRBJ2-5, reads DAMVIQNPRYQVTQFGKPVTLSCSQTLNHNVMYWYQQKSSQAPKLLFHYYDKDFNNEADTPDNFQSRRPNTSFCFLDIRSPGLGDTAMYLCATSRWQETQYFGPGTRLLVL.

The chain is built from TRBV20-1 and TRBJ1-4; 9 bases line up with TRBD1. The CDR3 has 16 residues. Trimming removed 6 bases from V and 1 base from J; junction bases left unmatched: 9. Germline assignment: CDR1 DFQATT and CDR2 SNEGSKA (reference sequence). The CDR3 here is CSASPGTGKTNEKLFF. The CDR3 coding sequence is TGCAGTGCCAGCCCCGGGACAGGGAAAACTAATGAAAAACTGTTTTTT.